This TCR beta chain emerged from a study of tumor and adjacent non-tumor tissue in lung cancer. No cell sorting was done before RNA was extracted from the tissue. Newly diagnosed lung cancer patients had thoracic surgery in China, August–late 2014, without prior chemotherapy. A modified ARM-PCR protocol with three rounds of nested PCR amplified TCRbeta. TCRdb ran MiXCR on the multiplex PCR reads and lists one entry per CDR3 protein. The repertoire holds some 120,000 distinct CDR3 sequences, about 66% seen once, with about 13% in the top ten. The ends lost 6 bases at V and 13 bases at J; junction bases unmatched: 18. Germline V gene lookup returns CDR1 LGHNA and CDR2 YNFKEQ. The length of the CDR3 is 15 residues.

This TCR was recovered from a man aged 25 to 40 with non-small cell lung cancer. Input material: lung tumor tissue. The chain couples TRBV4-2 to TRBJ2-1; TRBD2 agrees at 7 bases. The DNA for the CDR3 is TGTGCCAGCAGGCCTAGCGGACTCTCAGTAGGTGAACAGTTCTTC. As protein: CASRPSGLSVGEQFF.